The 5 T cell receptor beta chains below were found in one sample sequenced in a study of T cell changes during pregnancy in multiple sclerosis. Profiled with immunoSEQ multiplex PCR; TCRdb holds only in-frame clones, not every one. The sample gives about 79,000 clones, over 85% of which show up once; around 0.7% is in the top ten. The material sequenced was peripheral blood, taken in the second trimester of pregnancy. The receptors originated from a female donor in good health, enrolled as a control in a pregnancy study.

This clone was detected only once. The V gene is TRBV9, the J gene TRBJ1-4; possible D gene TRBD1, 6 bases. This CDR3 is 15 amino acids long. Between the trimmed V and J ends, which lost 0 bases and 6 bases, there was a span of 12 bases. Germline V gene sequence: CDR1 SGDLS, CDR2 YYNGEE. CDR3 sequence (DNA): TGTGCCAGCAGCGTAGGGAGAGGGGGTGATGAAAAACTGTTTTTT. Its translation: CASSVGRGGDEKLFF.

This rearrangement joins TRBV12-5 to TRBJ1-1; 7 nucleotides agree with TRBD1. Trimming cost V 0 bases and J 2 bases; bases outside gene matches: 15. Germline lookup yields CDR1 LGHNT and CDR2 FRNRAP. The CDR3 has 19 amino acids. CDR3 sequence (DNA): TGTGCTAGTGGTTTGGTAAAAGCAATCGGGACAGCCGCTAACACTGAAGCTTTCTTT. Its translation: CASGLVKAIGTAANTEAFF.

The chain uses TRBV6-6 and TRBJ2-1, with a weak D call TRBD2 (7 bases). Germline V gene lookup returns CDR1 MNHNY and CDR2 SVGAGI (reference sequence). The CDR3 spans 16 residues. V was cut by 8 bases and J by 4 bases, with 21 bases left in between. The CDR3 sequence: CASGESNRGAYNEQFF. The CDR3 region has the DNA TGTGCCAGCGGGGAGTCCAATCGGGGGGCTTACAATGAGCAGTTCTTC.

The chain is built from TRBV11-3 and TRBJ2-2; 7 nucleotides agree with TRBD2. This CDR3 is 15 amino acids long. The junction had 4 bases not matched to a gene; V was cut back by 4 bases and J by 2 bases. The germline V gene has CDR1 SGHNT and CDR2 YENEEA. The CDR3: CASSSGGSNTGELFF. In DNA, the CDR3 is TGTGCCAGCAGCTCCGGGGGGAGTAACACCGGGGAGCTGTTTTTT.

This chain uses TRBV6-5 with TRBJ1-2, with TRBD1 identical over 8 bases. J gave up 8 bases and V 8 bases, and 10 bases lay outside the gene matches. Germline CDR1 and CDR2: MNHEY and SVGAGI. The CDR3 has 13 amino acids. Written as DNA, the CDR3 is TGTGCCAGCCATCGGACAGGGATTGGCGGCTACACCTTC. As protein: CASHRTGIGGYTF.